The following is a TCR beta chain sequence with its context. Its antigen is as yet unknown. TCRdb's copy holds only in-frame clones and misses some; the assay was immunoSEQ multiplex PCR. The sample consists of a few hundred thousand clones, 65% to 85% of them appearing once. V was cut by 5 bases and J by 0 bases, with 8 bases left in between. The CDR3 length is 13 residues. Germline values: CDR1 SGHRS, CDR2 YFSETQ. The data are from a study of cytomegalovirus exposure and HLA in healthy donors. Notes on the study in general: Cytomegalovirus-associated TCR beta chains were listed, numbering 150 to 200. A few of the chains that were CMV-associated were confirmed in vitro to be specific for CMV antigens.

V and J are TRBV5-1 and TRBJ1-1; D is ambiguous. Sequenced sample: PBMCs. This receptor was obtained from a woman aged 25 to 39 in good health and CMV-seropositive. The CDR3 nucleotides are TGCGCCAGCAGGTTGATTGTGAACACTGAAGCTTTCTTT. Translating gives CASRLIVNTEAFF.